These 16 T cell receptor beta chains were all obtained from the same sample, sequenced in a study of cytomegalovirus exposure and HLA in healthy donors. Profiling relied on immunoSEQ multiplex PCR, and the TCRdb table lists in-frame clones only, not all of them. This sample yields hundreds of thousands of clones, of which over 70% are seen a single time; more than 12% belongs to the top ten. What was sequenced was PBMCs. The receptors shown here come from a young woman in good health and CMV-seropositive.

This clone is a singleton in its sample. The J gene is TRBJ1-2, the V gene TRBV7-9; D ambiguous. The CDR3 sequence is 13 residues long. Deletions cut 10 bases from V and 5 bases from J, with 17 bases between. Germline CDR1 SEHNR, CDR2 FQNEAQ (reference sequence). CDR3: CATASGGLYGYTF. The CDR3 DNA reads TGTGCCACCGCTTCGGGAGGATTATATGGCTACACCTTC.

The genes are TRBV19 and TRBJ1-3; possible D gene TRBD1, 5 bases. Looked up from germline, CDR1 is LNHDA and CDR2 is SQIVND (reference sequence). The CDR3 extends over 15 amino acids. The germline V and J ends were trimmed by 3 bases and 0 bases, with 9 bases remaining between them. The CDR3 DNA reads TGTGCCAGTAGTATCTTCAGGGACTCTGGAAACACCATATATTTT. It translates to CASSIFRDSGNTIYF.

This clone was picked up one time. The chain employs TRBV27 and TRBJ2-7, with 10 bases lining up with TRBD1. CDR3 length: 15 residues. The ends lost 7 bases at V and 5 bases at J; junction bases unmatched: 11. CDR1 MNHEY and CDR2 SMNVEV come from the germline V gene (reference sequence). CDR3 sequence: CASIQAGTGAHEQYF. The CDR3 DNA is TGTGCCAGCATTCAGGCAGGGACAGGGGCCCACGAGCAGTACTTC.

By share, this clone ranks as medium-sized (0.01 to 0.1%). V and J are TRBV30 and TRBJ1-4; 8 nucleotides line up with TRBD1. This CDR3 has 16 amino acids. Trimming cost V 2 bases and J 8 bases; bases outside gene matches: 13. The germline CDR1 and CDR2 sequences are GTSNPN and SVGIG (reference sequence). CDR3 sequence reads: CAWSPERRGLGEKLFF. The DNA for the CDR3 is TGTGCCTGGAGTCCAGAACGCAGGGGGCTCGGGGAAAAACTGTTTTTT.

This clone came up once. V and J are TRBV19 and TRBJ2-7, with D maybe TRBD2 (6 bases). With 2 bases removed from V and 2 bases from J, the gap between germline ends came to 16 bases. Germline V gives CDR1 LNHDA, CDR2 SQIVND (reference sequence). This CDR3 is built from 16 residues. CDR3 coding DNA: TGTGCCAGTAGTATAACTCCGACTAGTTCCACCTACGAGCAGTACTTC. Encoded protein: CASSITPTSSTYEQYF.

The chain has TRBV6-1 and TRBJ2-3; 7 bases are shared with TRBD2. Germline trimming cut 0 bases from V and 0 bases from J; bases unmatched to any gene: 3. The length of the CDR3 is 16 residues. Germline-derived CDR1 and CDR2 are MNHNS and SASEGT. Here the CDR3 reads CASSEALAESTDTQYF. CDR3 nucleotide sequence: TGTGCCAGCAGTGAAGCTCTAGCGGAAAGCACAGATACGCAGTATTTT.

The chain has TRBV6-6 and TRBJ1-2, with 10 positions matching TRBD1. CDR3 length equals 16 residues. The V gene's germline CDR1 is MNHNY and CDR2 SVGAGI (reference sequence). The J segment lost 2 bases and the V segment lost 5 bases, leaving 8 bases of the junction unmatched. The CDR3 protein is CASSHRTGGFNYGYTF. CDR3 coding DNA: TGTGCCAGCAGTCATAGGACAGGGGGATTCAACTATGGCTACACCTTC.

This sequence joins TRBV6-5 and TRBJ2-7; D is possibly TRBD1 or TRBD2 (5 bases each). The CDR3 is 13 residues long. Between the trimmed V and J ends, which lost 5 bases and 6 bases, there was a span of 14 bases. The germline V gene has CDR1 MNHEY and CDR2 SVGAGI. CDR3 sequence: CASSDLTGGEQYF. In DNA, the CDR3 is TGTGCCAGCAGTGACCTTACAGGAGGCGAGCAGTACTTC.

This clone was observed a single time. The V call is TRBV18, the J call TRBJ2-7; 9 bases are shared with TRBD2. The CDR3 sequence is 14 residues long. The V segment lost 6 bases and the J segment 6 bases; nucleotides outside the gene matches: 9. Germline V gives CDR1 KGHSH, CDR2 LQKENI. CDR3 loop: CASSSGLALAEQYF. The CDR3 DNA follows: TGTGCCAGCTCGTCGGGACTAGCCCTTGCCGAGCAGTACTTC.

This rearrangement joins TRBV7-6 to TRBJ2-7; D ambiguous. V was clipped by 5 bases and J by 0 bases, with 8 bases between them. Germline CDR1 and CDR2: SGHVS and FNYEAQ. CDR3 size: 13 residues. CDR3 in amino acids: CASSGDNSYEQYF. In DNA, the CDR3 is TGTGCCAGCAGCGGCGACAACTCCTACGAGCAGTACTTC.

This rearrangement joins TRBV4-2 to TRBJ2-3; no definite D call. CDR1 is LGHNA and CDR2 is YNFKEQ in the germline V gene. Trimming removed 1 base at V and 0 bases at J, with 5 bases between. CDR3 length equals 14 residues. The CDR3 nucleotides are TGTGCCAGCAGCCAAGTAGGGAGCACAGATACGCAGTATTTT. Translation gives CASSQVGSTDTQYF.

The J gene is TRBJ1-1, the V gene TRBV7-8; D gene uncertain. Trimming shortened V by 2 bases and J by 5 bases, and 15 bases separated the two germline ends. The germline CDR1 and CDR2 sequences are SGHVS and FQNEAQ. The CDR3 has 15 amino acids. CDR3 coding DNA: TGTGCCAGCAGCTTATTTCCGGCAGGAAGTACTGAAGCTTTCTTT. Translating gives CASSLFPAGSTEAFF.

The gene calls are TRBV7-3 and TRBJ2-5; perhaps TRBD1 as D (7 bases). Germline CDR1 and CDR2: SGHTA and FQGTGA. The CDR3 contains 15 residues. Trimming removed 2 bases from V and 7 bases from J, with 17 bases in between. The CDR3 is CASSLDGRQGGTQYF. CDR3 sequence (DNA): TGTGCCAGCAGCTTAGACGGACGGCAGGGGGGGACCCAGTACTTC.

Turning to this clone: Compared with germline, one end of the junction differs, possibly owing to a read error. The J gene is TRBJ2-1, the V gene TRBV29-1; no clear D gene. Germline CDR1 SQVTM, CDR2 ANQGSEA. The CDR3 loop spans 11 amino acids. The CDR3 sequence is CSVEDTNEQFF. In nucleotides, the CDR3 is TGCAGCGTGGAAGACACAAATGAGCAGTTCTTC.

This clone was seen once. V is TRBV5-4 and J is TRBJ1-1; 7 bases match TRBD1. The CDR3 contains 13 residues. Germline loops: CDR1 SGHNT, CDR2 YYREEE (reference sequence). The V segment lost 2 bases and the J segment 9 bases; nucleotides outside the gene matches: 7. DNA of the CDR3: TGTGCCAGCAGCTTAATAGGACAGGATCAAGCTTTCTTT. Translating it yields CASSLIGQDQAFF. The variable domain in full, completed from reference TRBV5-4 and TRBJ1-1, reads ETGVTQSPTHLIKTRGQQVTLRCSSQSGHNTVSWYQQALGQGPQFIFQYYREEENGRGNFPPRFSGLQFPNYSSELNVNALELDDSALYLCASSLIGQDQAFFGQGTRLTVV.

The chain joins TRBV27 to TRBJ1-1; 10 bases match TRBD1. The CDR3 consists of 16 residues. From germline, CDR1 is MNHEY and CDR2 SMNVEV (reference sequence). V was pared by 6 bases and J by 4 bases, with 11 bases of the junction left unmatched. The CDR3, as DNA: TGTGCCAGCAGCCGGAACCGGGACAGGGGATCCACTGAAGCTTTCTTT. Translating it yields CASSRNRDRGSTEAFF.